Below are 29 T cell receptor beta chains sequenced from a single sample in a study of T cells in Graves' hyperthyroidism and ophthalmopathy. RNA transcripts served as the template for amplifying TCR beta CDR3 regions. Researchers ran a first-round RT-PCR on the TCR CDR3 using the HTBI primer set. TCRdb processed the multiplex PCR reads anew with MiXCR; each CDR3 protein has one entry. The sample yields roughly 720,000 distinct CDR3 sequences, roughly 17% seen once. Sequenced material: blood. The receptors shown here come from a man aged 45 to 65 with Graves' hyperthyroidism.

Ten or more counts support this clonotype. The chain uses TRBV28 and TRBJ2-7; D might be TRBD2 (5 bases). Germline CDR1 MDHEN, CDR2 SYDVKM. V lost 3 bases to trimming and J lost 4 bases, with 13 bases between them. The CDR3 contains 14 residues. For the CDR3, the DNA is TGTGCCAGCAGTTTGAGCCGGGGTATATACGAGCAGTACTTC. Amino acid sequence: CASSLSRGIYEQYF. The complete variable domain, with remaining parts taken from reference TRBV28 and TRBJ2-7, reads DVKVTQSSRYLVKRTGEKVFLECVQDMDHENMFWYRQDPGLGLRLIYFSYDVKMKEKGDIPEGYSVSREKKERFSLILESASTNQTSMYLCASSLSRGIYEQYFGPGTRLTVT.

This clonotype came up a few times. The CDR3 end shows no conserved phenylalanine or tryptophan, and so a read error is likely. The chain joins TRBV12-3 or TRBV12-4 to TRBJ2-7; weak D call: TRBD1 (6 bases). V lost 5 bases and J lost 2, with 13 bases in between. The CDR3 covers 14 residues. Here the CDR3 DNA reads TGTGCCAGCAGTCCCGGGACACCTACCTACGAGCAGTACCTC. Its protein is CASSPGTPTYEQYL.

This clonotype has ten or more counts. The V and J genes are TRBV2 and TRBJ1-1; D not certain. This CDR3 contains 13 residues. CDR1 and CDR2 (germline): SNHLY, FYNNEI. The V and J ends lost 9 bases and 2 bases respectively, with 13 bases between them. The CDR3 protein is CASCIRGNTEAFF. The CDR3 DNA follows: TGTGCCAGTTGTATAAGAGGAAACACTGAAGCTTTCTTT.

This rearrangement joins TRBV20-1 to TRBJ2-1; either TRBD1 or TRBD2 may fit D (6 bases each). Trimming took 2 bases from V and 9 from J, leaving 17 bases between them. Germline CDR1 reads DFQATT; CDR2 reads SNEGSKA (reference sequence). This CDR3 has 14 residues. The CDR3 sequence is CSARTDRWRGEQFF. DNA for the CDR3: TGCAGTGCTAGAACTGACAGGTGGAGGGGTGAGCAGTTCTTC.

This clonotype showed up many times. This rearrangement joins TRBV7-9 to TRBJ1-6; D not resolved. The CDR3 length is 15 residues. Germline CDR1 is SEHNR and CDR2 is FQNEAQ (reference sequence). V was clipped by 1 base and J by 9 bases, with 13 bases between them. The CDR3 protein is CASSLVQGSASPLHF. The CDR3 bases are TGTGCCAGCAGCTTAGTTCAAGGGTCGGCTTCACCCCTCCACTTT.

Many counts were recorded for this clonotype. The genes are TRBV10-3 and TRBJ2-7; the D call may be TRBD1 or TRBD2 (5 bases each). Germline-derived CDR1 and CDR2 are ENHRY and SYGVKD. V lost 4 bases and J lost 3, with 16 bases in between. CDR3 size: 15 residues. The CDR3 DNA reads TGTGCCATCAGTGGAGGGACCGCTAATCTCTACGAGCAGTACTTC. This encodes CAISGGTANLYEQYF.

In this sample, this clonotype turned up a few times. The chain uses TRBV4-3 and TRBJ2-7; 9 nucleotides line up with TRBD2. This CDR3 is 15 amino acids long. Trimming cost V 1 base and J 2 bases; bases outside gene matches: 3. Germline V gene data show CDR1 as LGHNA and CDR2 as YSLEER. The CDR3 coding sequence is TGCGCCAGCAGCCAAGGGTCTAGCGGGACCTACGAGCAGTACTTC. Encoded protein: CASSQGSSGTYEQYF.

CDR3 coding DNA: TGCAGTGCAGAACAGGTAGTGAACACTGAAGCTTTCTTT. It yields the protein CSAEQVVNTEAFF. The chain has TRBV20-1 and TRBJ1-1, with D tentatively TRBD1 (5 bases). Germline CDR1 reads DFQATT; CDR2 reads SNEGSKA (reference sequence). CDR3 size: 13 residues. Trimming removed 6 bases from V and 0 bases from J, with 11 bases in between.

This clonotype has just a few counts. V is TRBV30 and J is TRBJ1-5, with 7 bases aligning to TRBD1. V lost 3 bases and J lost 3; bases outside the gene matches: 11. This CDR3 is 16 amino acids long. CDR1 GTSNPN and CDR2 SVGIG come from the germline V gene (reference sequence). In nucleotides, the CDR3 is TGTGCCTGGAGCGATTTTGGAACAGGGGACAATCAGCCCCAGCATTTT. It codes for CAWSDFGTGDNQPQHF.

This clonotype was found many times. The V and J genes are TRBV11-2 and TRBJ2-2; D remains ambiguous. Looked up from germline, CDR1 is SGHAT and CDR2 is FQNNGV. CDR3 length: 12 amino acids. The V end was cut by 2 bases, the J end by 6 bases, with 4 bases between. The CDR3: CASSLTPGELFF. The CDR3 coding sequence is TGTGCCAGCAGCTTAACTCCCGGGGAGCTGTTTTTT.

In its sample, this clonotype was seen many times. The J gene is TRBJ1-4, the V gene TRBV6-1; a weak D match, TRBD1 (5 bases). Trimming removed 6 bases at V and 3 bases at J, with 11 bases between. The CDR3 totals 14 residues. From germline, CDR1 is MNHNS and CDR2 SASEGT. Written as DNA, the CDR3 is TGTGCCAGCAGCTATCGGGGACCTAATGAAAAACTGTTTTTT. Its protein is CASSYRGPNEKLFF.

The rearrangement joins TRBV29-1 to TRBJ2-3; 7 nucleotides agree with TRBD1. The CDR3 is 15 residues long. From germline, CDR1 is SQVTM and CDR2 ANQGSEA. With V trimmed by 5 bases and J by 2 bases, 10 bases remained unmatched. The CDR3 coding sequence is TGCAGCGTTCACAGGGGTCAGTTAGACACAGATACGCAGTATTTT. Protein sequence: CSVHRGQLDTDTQYF.

This clonotype was observed at least ten times. V is TRBV28 and J is TRBJ1-1; D not resolved. The CDR3 contains 11 residues. Germline V gives CDR1 MDHEN, CDR2 SYDVKM. The V gene lost 3 bases and the J gene lost 3 bases, with 2 bases spanning the gap. CDR3 DNA: TGTGCCAGCAGTTTTTACACTGAAGCTTTCTTT. It encodes CASSFYTEAFF.

This chain connects TRBV6-1 to TRBJ2-7; 7 positions match TRBD1. The trim removed 6 bases at V and 1 base at J, leaving 18 bases unmatched. The CDR3 totals 18 residues. CDR1 MNHNS and CDR2 SASEGT come from the germline V gene. CDR3 amino acids: CASRRGTDERSTSYEQYF. For the CDR3, the DNA is TGTGCCAGCAGACGAGGGACAGACGAAAGATCGACTTCCTACGAGCAGTACTTC.

This clonotype was recorded at least ten times. J is TRBJ2-7 and V is TRBV7-2; the match to TRBD2 covers 9 bases. The junction had 8 bases not matched to a gene; V was cut back by 5 bases and J by 6 bases. Germline lookup yields CDR1 SGHTA and CDR2 FQGNSA. CDR3 size: 14 residues. CDR3 loop: CASSHGTSRGEQYF. The DNA for the CDR3 is TGTGCCAGCAGCCATGGGACTAGCCGGGGCGAGCAGTACTTC.

V and J are TRBV20-1 and TRBJ1-2; D uncertain. Trimming cost V 3 bases and J 6 bases, with 5 bases left between them. This CDR3 is built from 10 residues. Germline V gives CDR1 DFQATT, CDR2 SNEGSKA (reference sequence). CDR3 coding DNA: TGCAGTGCTAGCGCAGATGGCTACACCTTC. Protein: CSASADGYTF.

V usage is TRBV10-2 and J usage is TRBJ2-1, with D possibly called TRBD1 or TRBD2 (5 bases each). Germline values: CDR1 WSHSY, CDR2 SAAADI. V gave up 4 bases and J gave up 5 bases, with 12 bases separating them. The CDR3 is 14 residues long. The CDR3: CASSAYGGHNEQFF. The CDR3 DNA reads TGCGCCAGCAGTGCTTATGGGGGACACAATGAGCAGTTCTTC.

The chain links TRBV12-3 or TRBV12-4 to TRBJ2-2, with TRBD2 as a possible D gene (5 bases). CDR3 length: 14 residues. V lost 6 bases to trimming and J lost 2 bases, with 10 bases between them. The DNA of the CDR3 is TGTGCCAGCAGGGCGGGTGTTAACACCGGGGAGCTGTTTTTT. Protein: CASRAGVNTGELFF.

At least ten counts were recorded for this clonotype. This CDR3 is CASSLGTRDGYTF. The CDR3 DNA reads TGTGCCAGCAGTTTGGGGACAAGGGATGGCTACACCTTC. The V and J genes are TRBV28 and TRBJ1-2, with D tentatively TRBD1 (6 bases). The CDR3 totals 13 residues. V lost 3 bases, J lost 6 bases, and 11 bases lay in between. Germline CDR1 reads MDHEN; CDR2 reads SYDVKM.

This clonotype has a count of ten or more. This rearrangement joins TRBV11-2 to TRBJ2-7; no clear D. This CDR3 spans 12 amino acids. From germline, CDR1 is SGHAT and CDR2 FQNNGV. Trimming removed 3 bases at V and 2 bases at J, with 5 bases between. The CDR3 DNA reads TGTGCCAGCAGCTTCACGGCCTACGAGCAGTACTTC. Translating it yields CASSFTAYEQYF. Filled out from reference TRBV11-2 and TRBJ2-7, the complete variable domain reads EAGVAQSPRYKIIEKRQSVAFWCNPISGHATLYWYQQILGQGPKLLIQFQNNGVVDDSQLPKDRFSAERLKGVDSTLKIQPAKLEDSAVYLCASSFTAYEQYFGPGTRLTVT.

CDR3 sequence (DNA): TGTGCCAGCAGCCAAGGGCAGCTAGAGACCCAGTACTTC. This translates into CASSQGQLETQYF. The chain is built from TRBV3-1 and TRBJ2-5; the D is unclear. V lost 1 base, J lost 4 bases, and 7 bases lay in between. The CDR3 runs 13 residues. Germline V gene data show CDR1 as LGHDT and CDR2 as YNNKEL (reference sequence).

This clonotype was seen at least ten times. The rearrangement joins TRBV7-9 to TRBJ2-5; the D gene is possibly TRBD2 (6 bases). CDR3 length: 15 residues. Per germline, CDR1 SEHNR and CDR2 FQNEAQ (reference sequence). Trimming left V 3 bases short and J 2 bases short, with 13 bases between. CDR3 in amino acids: CASSFGRVNQETQYF. CDR3 nucleotides: TGTGCCAGCAGCTTCGGGAGAGTTAATCAAGAGACCCAGTACTTC.

This clonotype was recorded a few times. The CDR3 region has the DNA TGTGCCAGCAGCCAGGGACAGGTTGTTTCTGGAAACACCATATATTTT. As protein: CASSQGQVVSGNTIYF. This chain uses TRBV7-2 with TRBJ1-3; 8 bases map to TRBD1. The CDR3 loop spans 16 amino acids. The germline gives CDR1 SGHTA, CDR2 FQGNSA. V shed 5 bases, J shed 1 base, and the junction held 7 bases outside the gene matches.

This clonotype was detected only a few times. This chain links TRBV19 with TRBJ2-4, with TRBD1 matching over 7 bases. The germline CDR1 and CDR2 sequences are LNHDA and SQIVND (reference sequence). V dropped 6 bases and J dropped 2; count of bases not matched to a gene: 7. The CDR3 is 15 amino acids. Written as DNA, the CDR3 is TGTGCCAGTAGAACAGACAGGGCCTCCAAAAACATTCAGTACTTC. This translates into CASRTDRASKNIQYF.

Details on this clonotype: This sequence may be a read error, since a much larger clone differs from it by one base. The V gene is TRBV19, the J gene TRBJ2-7; D gene ambiguous. The ends were cut back, 8 bases at V and 0 bases at J, with 20 bases in the middle. Germline V CDR1 and CDR2: LNHDA, SQIVND (reference sequence). The CDR3 spans 16 residues. The CDR3 sequence is CASPPAWAEVSYEQYF. In DNA form, the CDR3 reads TGTGCCAGTCCCCCCGCATGGGCAGAAGTCTCCTACGAGCAGTACTTC.

This clonotype was observed a few times. The chain links TRBV9 to TRBJ1-1, with D hard to call. V lost 0 bases and J lost 0, with 9 bases in between. Germline loops: CDR1 SGDLS, CDR2 YYNGEE. This CDR3 region has 15 residues. Here the CDR3 DNA reads TGTGCCAGCAGCGTAGAATCCGGATTGAACACTGAAGCTTTCTTT. This encodes CASSVESGLNTEAFF. The variable domain in full, with the rest retrieved from reference TRBV9 and TRBJ1-1, is DSGVTQTPKHLITATGQRVTLRCSPRSGDLSVYWYQQSLDQGLQFLIQYYNGEERAKGNILERFSAQQFPDLHSELNLSSLELGDSALYFCASSVESGLNTEAFFGQGTRLTVV.

As for this clonotype: The conserved final phenylalanine or tryptophan is absent from the CDR3, which likely points to a read error. The chain combines TRBV28 with TRBJ1-5; 7 nucleotides align to TRBD1. CDR3 length: 16 amino acids. CDR1 is MDHEN, CDR2 SYDVKM, per germline. The ends lost 6 bases at V and 0 bases at J; junction bases unmatched: 8. CDR3 nucleotides: TGTGCCAGCAGACGTCAGGGGGAAGGTAGCAATCAGCCCCAGCATTTG. As protein: CASRRQGEGSNQPQHL.

This clonotype showed up many times. The chain uses TRBV12-3 or TRBV12-4 and TRBJ2-1; TRBD1 is a possible D gene (6 bases). The V gene lost 3 bases and the J gene lost 9 bases, with 9 bases spanning the gap. The CDR3 sequence is 12 residues long. The CDR3, as DNA: TGTGCCAGCAGTTTCGCAGGGGTTGAGCAGTTCTTC. Its translation is CASSFAGVEQFF.

This chain links TRBV29-1 with TRBJ1-2, with TRBD1 as a possible D gene (6 bases). V dropped 4 bases and J dropped 0 bases, with 9 bases sitting between them. Looked up from germline, CDR1 is SQVTM and CDR2 is ANQGSEA. The CDR3 is 13 residues long. CDR3 amino acids: CSVVNRANYGYTF. The CDR3 coding sequence is TGCAGCGTTGTTAACAGGGCTAACTATGGCTACACCTTC.